This entry lists 16 T cell receptor beta chains sequenced from one sample in a study of T cell responses to AZD1222 COVID-19 vaccine. This table comes from immunoSEQ multiplex PCR, and its TCRdb copy is limited to in-frame clones, with some not included. This sample has over 120,000 clones; about 93% occur once, and the top ten carry around 3.6%. The material sequenced was peripheral blood, taken on day 0 of AZD1222 vaccination. The receptors come from an adult in good health.

Comment on this clone: The sample has other DNA sequences that encode this CDR3 too. V is TRBV10-1 and J is TRBJ2-7; D not resolved. Germline CDR1 WNHNN, CDR2 SYGVQD (reference sequence). Trimming removed 0 bases from V and 0 bases from J, with 3 bases in between. CDR3 length equals 13 residues. CDR3 sequence reads: CASSESGSYEQYF. CDR3 bases: TGCGCCAGCAGTGAGTCCGGCTCCTACGAGCAGTACTTC.

This chain connects TRBV6-1 to TRBJ1-5; D possibly corresponds to TRBD1 (5 bases). CDR1 MNHNS and CDR2 SASEGT come from the germline V gene. CDR3 length equals 14 residues. Trimming took off 1 base at V and 3 bases at J, with 7 bases between the two ends. The CDR3 sequence: CASSEGQFNQPQHF. The CDR3 bases are TGTGCCAGCAGTGAAGGACAGTTCAATCAGCCCCAGCATTTT.

This chain's CDR3 is CASSVGEGEAFF. Here the CDR3 DNA reads TGTGCCAGCAGCGTAGGAGAAGGAGAAGCTTTCTTT. The chain is built from TRBV9 and TRBJ1-1; no clear D. There are 12 residues in the CDR3. The V end lost 0 bases, the J end lost 8 bases, and 8 bases lay between the germline ends. Germline CDR1 is SGDLS and CDR2 is YYNGEE.

V usage is TRBV28 and J usage is TRBJ1-1; D unresolved. V lost 7 bases and J lost 3, with 6 bases in between. This CDR3 is built from 11 residues. Germline CDR1 MDHEN, CDR2 SYDVKM. For the CDR3, the DNA is TGTGCCAGCAACGGGCACACTGAAGCTTTCTTT. Its protein is CASNGHTEAFF. Together with reference TRBV28 and TRBJ1-1, the CDR3 gives the full variable domain: DVKVTQSSRYLVKRTGEKVFLECVQDMDHENMFWYRQDPGLGLRLIYFSYDVKMKEKGDIPEGYSVSREKKERFSLILESASTNQTSMYLCASNGHTEAFFGQGTRLTVV.

The chain has TRBV28 and TRBJ1-5; D not certain. Per germline, CDR1 MDHEN and CDR2 SYDVKM. Trimming removed 8 bases from V and 2 bases from J, with 7 bases in between. This CDR3 is 12 amino acids long. CDR3 sequence reads: CASLRGNQPQHF. The CDR3, as DNA: TGTGCCAGCCTCCGGGGCAATCAGCCCCAGCATTTT.

This clone was observed a few times. Other DNA sequences in the same sample also yield this CDR3. The chain links TRBV4-1 to TRBJ1-2; D remains ambiguous. Germline-derived CDR1 and CDR2 are MGHRA and YSYEKL. The CDR3 is 15 residues long. The ends were cut back, 1 base at V and 2 bases at J, with 11 bases in the middle. This CDR3 reads CASSQAPGENYGYTF. The CDR3 DNA reads as TGCGCCAGCAGCCAAGCCCCCGGCGAGAACTATGGCTACACCTTC.

This chain connects TRBV10-3 to TRBJ1-4; D gene uncertain. The CDR3 is 14 residues long. V lost 7 bases and J lost 0, with 9 bases in between. Germline values: CDR1 ENHRY, CDR2 SYGVKD. The CDR3 nucleotides read TGTGCCATCAAGGAGGGAGCAACTAATGAAAAACTGTTTTTT. The encoded protein is CAIKEGATNEKLFF.

This sequence joins TRBV19 and TRBJ1-2, with D possibly being TRBD1 (5 bases). This CDR3 is built from 12 residues. Deletions cut 6 bases from V and 5 bases from J, with 10 bases between. Germline V CDR1 and CDR2: LNHDA, SQIVND (reference sequence). For the CDR3, the DNA is TGTGCCAGTAGGATCGGGACTTATGGCTACACCTTC. It specifies CASRIGTYGYTF.

The rearrangement joins TRBV10-3 to TRBJ2-2; the match to TRBD2 covers 7 bases. Looked up from germline, CDR1 is ENHRY and CDR2 is SYGVKD. The CDR3 is 14 residues long. Losses at the gene ends were 11 bases for V and 7 bases for J; bases not matched to a gene: 13. CDR3 nucleotides: TGTGCCTCGGCTGGCGGGAGAGAGGGCGGGGAGCTGTTTTTT. It encodes CASAGGREGGELFF.

V and J are TRBV7-8 and TRBJ1-2; possible D gene TRBD1, 5 bases. Trimming stripped 1 base from V and 0 bases from J, with 9 bases between. The CDR3 covers 15 residues. The germline CDR1 and CDR2 sequences are SGHVS and FQNEAQ. CDR3 in DNA: TGTGCCAGCAGCTTAGAAGGACAAGCTAACTATGGCTACACCTTC. Its translation is CASSLEGQANYGYTF.

The chain joins TRBV12-3 or TRBV12-4 to TRBJ2-1; D is undetermined. The CDR3 is 13 residues long. V was trimmed by 4 bases and J by 9 bases, leaving 13 bases between them. CDR3 region: CASSSHGVGEQFF. The CDR3 DNA reads TGTGCCAGCAGTTCTCATGGGGTTGGTGAGCAGTTCTTC.

This sequence joins TRBV21-1 and TRBJ1-2; TRBD1, as called in the table, went unchecked against the DNA. TRBV21-1 is a pseudogene. This CDR3 has 15 residues. The CDR3 coding sequence is TGTGCCAGCAGCGCATATCGGACAGCTCCCTATGGCTACACCTTC. Amino acids: CASSAYRTAPYGYTF.

This rearrangement joins TRBV19 to TRBJ1-5, with 7 bases that match TRBD1. The V gene's germline CDR1 is LNHDA and CDR2 SQIVND (reference sequence). The V gene end was trimmed by 3 bases and the J gene end by 0 bases; junction bases not matched to a gene: 11. The CDR3 contains 18 residues. The CDR3 is CASSIKGAGFYSNQPQHF. CDR3 sequence (DNA): TGTGCCAGTAGTATTAAGGGGGCGGGTTTCTATAGCAATCAGCCCCAGCATTTT.

The gene calls are TRBV27 and TRBJ2-5, with TRBD1 matching over 7 bases. V dropped 2 bases and J dropped 0; count of bases not matched to a gene: 3. The germline V gene has CDR1 MNHEY and CDR2 SMNVEV (reference sequence). CDR3 length: 15 residues. As DNA, the CDR3 is TGTGCCAGCAGTTTAGGCAGGGGGTACCAAGAGACCCAGTACTTC. It encodes CASSLGRGYQETQYF.

This rearrangement joins TRBV19 to TRBJ2-3, with TRBD2 matching 7 bases. This CDR3 region has 16 residues. Germline V gene sequence: CDR1 LNHDA, CDR2 SQIVND (reference sequence). Trimming took 1 base from V and 1 from J; bases not matched to a gene: 5. This CDR3 is CASSIGGGGRTDTQYF. The CDR3 DNA follows: TGTGCCAGTAGTATAGGGGGGGGAGGCCGCACAGATACGCAGTATTTT.

The J gene is TRBJ1-5, the V gene TRBV18; 7 nucleotides agree with TRBD1. The CDR3 is 13 residues long. Germline V gene sequence: CDR1 KGHSH, CDR2 LQKENI. V shed 6 bases, J shed 2 bases, and the junction held 1 base outside the gene matches. CDR3 loop: CASSGQGNQPQHF. The CDR3 DNA is TGTGCCAGCTCCGGACAGGGCAATCAGCCCCAGCATTTT.